One TCR beta chain is described in this entry. TCRdb's table, derived via immunoSEQ multiplex PCR, lists solely in-frame clones and lacks some. The sample records about 100,000 clones, 80% to 95% being singletons. CDR3 length: 15 residues. V lost 3 bases to trimming and J lost 4 bases; unmatched junction nucleotides: 7. Germline CDR1 reads SGHTA; CDR2 reads FQGNSA. This entry comes from a study of T cell changes during pregnancy in multiple sclerosis. This TCR was recovered from a female donor with multiple sclerosis, enrolled in a pregnancy study. This specimen was peripheral blood, taken after pregnancy. The chain combines TRBV7-2 with TRBJ2-7; 9 bases are shared with TRBD1. The CDR3 coding sequence is TGTGCCAGCAGCTTTACAGGGGGCCCTGGATACGAGCAGTACTTC. This translates into CASSFTGGPGYEQYF.